This T cell receptor (beta chain) is drawn from a study of blood T cell repertoires in COVID-19. Study overall: T cells, B-cell-depleted T cells, or PBMCs supplied cDNA or gDNA.

Original processing methods: Estimated nucleated cell counts came from reference gene primer amplification. Measured with immunoSEQ multiplex PCR; TCRdb has only the in-frame clones, and not every one. The V and J calls and clone size were taken over from that table, and D and trimming were inferred from the DNA. In the table there are 300,000 or so clones, more than 80% of which are singletons. Germline-derived CDR1 and CDR2 are ENHRY and SYGVKD. There are 13 residues in the CDR3. The trim removed 8 bases at V and 6 bases at J, leaving 8 bases unmatched. Sequenced material: peripheral blood. The receptor comes from a man between 18 and 35 years old who had recovered from COVID-19. This sequence joins TRBV10-3 and TRBJ2-7; TRBD1 matches 9 bases. The CDR3 nucleotides read TGTGCCATCCATCCGGGACAGGGCTCCGAGCAGTACTTC. Amino acid sequence: CAIHPGQGSEQYF.